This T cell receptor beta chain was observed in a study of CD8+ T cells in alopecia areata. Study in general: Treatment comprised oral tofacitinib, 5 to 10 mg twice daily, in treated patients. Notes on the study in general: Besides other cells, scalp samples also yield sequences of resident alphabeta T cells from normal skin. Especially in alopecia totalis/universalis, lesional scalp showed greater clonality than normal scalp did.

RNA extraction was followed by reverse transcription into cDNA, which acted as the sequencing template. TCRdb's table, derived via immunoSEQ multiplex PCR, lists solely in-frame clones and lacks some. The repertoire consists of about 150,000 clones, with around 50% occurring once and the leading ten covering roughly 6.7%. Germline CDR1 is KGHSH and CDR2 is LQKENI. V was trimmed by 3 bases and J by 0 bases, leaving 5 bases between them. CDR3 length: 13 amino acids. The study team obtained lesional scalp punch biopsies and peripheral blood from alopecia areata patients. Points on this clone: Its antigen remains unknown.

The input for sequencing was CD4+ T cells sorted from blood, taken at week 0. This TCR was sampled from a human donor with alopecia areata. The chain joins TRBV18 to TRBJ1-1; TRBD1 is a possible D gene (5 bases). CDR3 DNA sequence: TGTGCCAGCTCACCCAGGGTGAACACTGAAGCTTTCTTT. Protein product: CASSPRVNTEAFF. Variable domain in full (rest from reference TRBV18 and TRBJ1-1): NAGVMQNPRHLVRRRGQEARLRCSPMKGHSHVYWYRQLPEEGLKFMVYLQKENIIDESGMPKERFSAEFPKEGPSILRIQQVVRGDSAAYFCASSPRVNTEAFFGQGTRLTVV.